A selection of T cell receptor beta chains follows, all from one sample in a study of blood T cells in healthy people across ages. TCRdb independently ran MiXCR on the 5' RACE reads; one entry per CDR3 protein. Of roughly 720,000 distinct CDR3 sequences in the sample, roughly 50% are singletons; the top ten hold approximately 40%. Sequenced input: blood. The receptors derive from a man aged 80 or over in good health. The CDR3 runs from the conserved cysteine through the conserved F or W. Each record gives: J gene, V gene, CDR3 protein.

J: TRBJ2-7
V: TRBV7-2
CDR3: CASSWKEQNEQYF

J: TRBJ2-1
V: TRBV4-1
CDR3: CASSLVPGLAGVTYNEQFF

J: TRBJ2-3
V: TRBV18
CDR3: CASSPQLTGTDTQYF

J: TRBJ2-7
V: TRBV6-6
CDR3: CASSSDRVWSYEQYF

J: NA
V: TRBV24-1
CDR3: CATSDSGGETQYF

J: TRBJ2-5
V: TRBV5-1
CDR3: CASGQGADETQYF

J: TRBJ1-1
V: TRBV5-8
CDR3: CASSFNRGLNTEAFF

J: TRBJ2-5
V: TRBV10-3
CDR3: CAISETGTETQYF

J: TRBJ2-4
V: TRBV5-6
CDR3: CASSPFEELSKNIQYF

J: TRBJ1-1
V: TRBV12-3/TRBV12-4
CDR3: CASTLGGGVEAFF

J: TRBJ2-3
V: TRBV20-1
CDR3: CSARERGTRVTDTQYF

J: TRBJ2-1
V: TRBV7-9
CDR3: CASSLKPTYEQFF

J: TRBJ2-3
V: TRBV6-1
CDR3: CASSIPRGGGSSTDTQYF

J: TRBJ2-4
V: TRBV20-1
CDR3: CSARGSGLVNIQYF

J: TRBJ2-7
V: TRBV12-3/TRBV12-4
CDR3: CASSPGGGGISYEQYF

J: TRBJ1-2
V: TRBV29-1
CDR3: CSVERGGYGYTF

J: TRBJ2-1
V: TRBV3-1
CDR3: CASSQGSGHLGKQFF

J: TRBJ1-5
V: TRBV20-1
CDR3: CSAWRLGKGQPQHF

J: TRBJ2-7
V: TRBV29-1
CDR3: CSVEDLAGKYYEQYF